The 15 T cell receptor beta chains given below trace back to one sample, sequenced in a study of shared clonotypes between healthy human individuals. Repertoires were generated with immunoSEQ multiplex PCR, while TCRdb's copy carries only in-frame clones and drops some. The table records roughly 320,000 clones, 80% to 90% of them present only once. The sequencing input was memory CD8+ T cells sorted from blood. Indicated subset: CD45RO+ cells pooled with CCR7-negative TemRA cells. The origin of the receptors is a man aged 18 to 29 in good health.

In its sample, this clone was seen once. This chain connects TRBV11-2 to TRBJ2-5; D is unclear. Deletions cut 2 bases from V and 10 bases from J, with 14 bases between. The V gene's germline CDR1 is SGHAT and CDR2 FQNNGV. The CDR3 loop spans 13 amino acids. CDR3: CASSLLGLQDQYF. The CDR3 nucleotides read TGTGCCAGCAGCTTATTAGGGCTCCAGGACCAGTACTTC.

The chain joins TRBV30 to TRBJ2-7; D gene ambiguous. Germline V gene sequence: CDR1 GTSNPN, CDR2 SVGIG (reference sequence). The CDR3 spans 15 residues. The V end lost 1 base, the J end lost 5 bases, and 18 bases lay between the germline ends. CDR3 sequence: CAWSAGDPWLDEQYF. The CDR3 DNA sequence: TGTGCCTGGAGTGCAGGCGACCCATGGTTGGACGAGCAGTACTTC.

The chain links TRBV27 to TRBJ2-7, with D tentatively TRBD1 (6 bases). V lost 5 bases and J 5 bases, leaving 16 bases between the germline ends. The V gene's germline CDR1 is MNHEY and CDR2 SMNVEV (reference sequence). The CDR3 spans 14 residues. DNA of the CDR3: TGTGCCAGCAGTGCTCACTACAGGGACGACGAGCAGTACTTC. This sequence encodes CASSAHYRDDEQYF.

The V and J genes are TRBV6-1 and TRBJ2-7; 11 bases agree with TRBD2. Germline V gene data show CDR1 as MNHNS and CDR2 as SASEGT. The CDR3 covers 14 residues. V lost 2 bases, J lost 7 bases, and 4 bases stayed unmatched. The CDR3 DNA follows: TGTGCCAGCAGTGAACTAGCGGGGGGAGAAGAGCAGTACTTC. Protein sequence: CASSELAGGEEQYF.

V gene TRBV30 combines with J gene TRBJ2-1; D is perhaps TRBD1 (9 bases). Between the trimmed V and J ends, which lost 5 bases and 6 bases, there was a span of 20 bases. Germline CDR1 is GTSNPN and CDR2 is SVGIG (reference sequence). The CDR3 contains 15 residues. For the CDR3, the DNA is TGTGCCTGGGATCCGACAGGGGGACTAGGCAATGAGCAGTTCTTC. Residues: CAWDPTGGLGNEQFF.

The chain links TRBV6-1 to TRBJ2-2, with D uncertain. Trimming cost V 8 bases and J 4 bases, with 8 bases left between them. Germline CDR1 is MNHNS and CDR2 is SASEGT. The CDR3 extends over 12 amino acids. The CDR3 nucleotides are TGTGCCAGCCTAGGGATCACCGGGGAGCTGTTTTTT. It encodes CASLGITGELFF.

The genes are TRBV9 and TRBJ1-6, with 9 nucleotides matching TRBD1. V lost 3 bases, J lost 6 bases, and 13 bases stayed unmatched. The CDR3 extends over 18 amino acids. The V gene's germline CDR1 is SGDLS and CDR2 YYNGEE. The CDR3 protein is CASSAPGTGTSLNSPLHF. CDR3 nucleotide sequence: TGTGCCAGCAGCGCTCCCGGGACAGGGACGAGCCTTAATTCACCCCTCCACTTT. The complete variable domain, with remaining parts taken from reference TRBV9 and TRBJ1-6, reads DSGVTQTPKHLITATGQRVTLRCSPRSGDLSVYWYQQSLDQGLQFLIQYYNGEERAKGNILERFSAQQFPDLHSELNLSSLELGDSALYFCASSAPGTGTSLNSPLHFGNGTRLTVT.

The rearrangement joins TRBV4-1 to TRBJ1-5, with 8 bases lining up with TRBD1. The CDR3 contains 14 residues. J lost 5 bases, V lost 3 bases, and 3 bases had no gene match. Per germline, CDR1 MGHRA and CDR2 YSYEKL. CDR3 nucleotide sequence: TGCGCCAGCAGCCACAGGGGGCGTCATCAGCCCCAGCATTTT. Its protein product is CASSHRGRHQPQHF.

The gene calls are TRBV5-4 and TRBJ2-7, with TRBD2 identical over 11 bases. The CDR3 loop spans 15 amino acids. V lost 4 bases and J lost 3; bases outside the gene matches: 6. CDR1 SGHNT and CDR2 YYREEE come from the germline V gene (reference sequence). The DNA for the CDR3 is TGTGCCAGCAGCATGGGACTAGCGGACCTCTACGAGCAGTACTTC. Its translation: CASSMGLADLYEQYF.

This chain connects TRBV27 to TRBJ2-7; 7 bases are shared with TRBD2. Per germline, CDR1 MNHEY and CDR2 SMNVEV (reference sequence). The V gene end was trimmed by 5 bases and the J gene end by 1 base; junction bases not matched to a gene: 11. This CDR3 has 16 amino acids. This CDR3 reads CASSTLFAGDSYEQYF. In DNA form, the CDR3 reads TGTGCCAGCAGTACCCTCTTTGCGGGGGATTCCTACGAGCAGTACTTC.

V is TRBV30 and J is TRBJ1-2; D might be TRBD1 (5 bases). V lost 4 bases and J 4 bases, leaving 16 bases between the germline ends. The CDR3 runs 14 residues. The germline V gene has CDR1 GTSNPN and CDR2 SVGIG (reference sequence). The DNA for the CDR3 is TGTGCCTGGACGCTCGACAGCCTCTCCTATGGCTACACCTTC. Amino acids: CAWTLDSLSYGYTF.

The rearrangement links TRBV9 to TRBJ2-1, with 15 bases matching TRBD2. There are 19 residues in the CDR3. Per germline, CDR1 SGDLS and CDR2 YYNGEE. V shed 0 bases and J 0 bases; nucleotides not matched to a gene: 4. CDR3 bases: TGTGCCAGCAGCGTAGGTGGGACTAGCGGGGGGAGCTCCTACAATGAGCAGTTCTTC. It translates to CASSVGGTSGGSSYNEQFF.

The gene calls are TRBV13 and TRBJ1-1; D gene uncertain. V lost 2 bases to trimming and J lost 3 bases, with 4 bases between them. Germline values: CDR1 PRHDT, CDR2 FYEKMQ (reference sequence). The CDR3 length is 12 residues. The CDR3 protein is CASSLSDTEAFF. The CDR3 DNA follows: TGTGCCAGCAGCTTATCGGACACTGAAGCTTTCTTT.

The CDR3, as DNA: TGCAGCGTTGAAGGCCCGGGACTGGGGGGATCCTACGAGCAGTACTTC. Its protein product is CSVEGPGLGGSYEQYF. The gene calls are TRBV29-1 and TRBJ2-7; TRBD2 might be the D (6 bases). The V gene lost 1 base and the J gene lost 1 base, with 17 bases spanning the gap. Germline loops: CDR1 SQVTM, CDR2 ANQGSEA. CDR3 length: 16 amino acids.

The count of this clone is one. The chain employs TRBV7-9 and TRBJ2-7; D ambiguous. The CDR3 spans 13 residues. The germline V gene encodes CDR1 SEHNR and CDR2 FQNEAQ (reference sequence). Trimming stripped 5 bases from V and 3 bases from J, with 11 bases between. The CDR3 coding sequence is TGTGCCAGCAGCCCCCCCGTTGGCTACGAGCAGTACTTC. Its translation: CASSPPVGYEQYF.